The rows below give T cell receptor beta chains drawn from one sample of a study of identifying expanded T cells in peripheral blood. The method was immunoSEQ multiplex PCR; TCRdb's version includes in-frame clones alone and lacks a portion of them. The sample contains around 63,000 clones, 80% to 90% of which appear only once. The sample consisted of blood. The receptors stem from a person aged 18-70 years in good health. CDR3s include the opening cysteine and the closing phenylalanine or tryptophan. The order of the fields is J gene, V gene, CDR3 protein.

j_call: TRBJ1-4
v_call: TRBV30
cdr3_aa: CAWSVYATNEKLFF

j_call: TRBJ2-3
v_call: TRBV7-3
cdr3_aa: CASSLRSGGGVTDTQYF

j_call: TRBJ1-5
v_call: TRBV7-8
cdr3_aa: CASSLDRGQPQHF

j_call: TRBJ2-5
v_call: TRBV15
cdr3_aa: CATSRDGARQAQYF

j_call: TRBJ2-6
v_call: TRBV7-2
cdr3_aa: CASSLSRLAGDGANVLTF

j_call: TRBJ1-6
v_call: TRBV19
cdr3_aa: CASSTRDSRNSPLHF

j_call: TRBJ2-2
v_call: TRBV11-1
cdr3_aa: CASSEGLAGGAGELFF

j_call: TRBJ2-5
v_call: TRBV7-3
cdr3_aa: CASSLLGGETQYF

j_call: TRBJ2-6
v_call: TRBV28
cdr3_aa: CASSLTGISGANVLTF

j_call: TRBJ1-6
v_call: TRBV5-4
cdr3_aa: CASSLNPQAGSPLHF

j_call: TRBJ2-2
v_call: TRBV23-1
cdr3_aa: CASPRGGELFF

j_call: TRBJ2-7
v_call: TRBV4-3
cdr3_aa: CASSQGTSYEQYF

j_call: TRBJ2-2
v_call: TRBV5-4
cdr3_aa: CASSSPGLAGAGELFF

j_call: TRBJ2-7
v_call: TRBV27
cdr3_aa: CASSPDRGRPHF

j_call: TRBJ2-7
v_call: TRBV19
cdr3_aa: CASSRGFGEQYF

j_call: TRBJ2-7
v_call: TRBV5-4
cdr3_aa: CASSFVGKPYEQYF

j_call: TRBJ2-7
v_call: TRBV6-5
cdr3_aa: CASSATGGGEQYF

j_call: TRBJ2-5
v_call: TRBV29-1
cdr3_aa: CSVAGTGAGTQYF

j_call: TRBJ1-1
v_call: TRBV5-1
cdr3_aa: CASSDKTTGNTEAFF

j_call: TRBJ2-3
v_call: TRBV15
cdr3_aa: CATSSYRTGSTDTQYF

j_call: TRBJ2-2
v_call: TRBV5-1
cdr3_aa: CASSLLQGAGTGELFF

j_call: TRBJ2-7
v_call: TRBV19
cdr3_aa: CASSIAVFPYEQYF